This TCR beta chain was sequenced in a study of T cells in Graves' hyperthyroidism and ophthalmopathy. No progression to ophthalmopathy during 18 months of follow-up defined stable disease. Among the patients, aged 18 to 65, hyperthyroidism was newly diagnosed and had lasted under 2 months. The study based diagnoses on clinical symptoms, serum thyroxine and TRAb, thyroid ultrasound and orbital computed tomography. PBMCs were sourced from more than 7.5 ml fresh peripheral blood. This clonotype appeared many times. Trimming shortened V by 7 bases and J by 5 bases, and 12 bases separated the two germline ends. The length of the CDR3 is 14 residues. RNA transcripts yielded amplified TCR beta CDR3 regions. Researchers ran a first-round RT-PCR on the TCR CDR3 using the HTBI primer set. From the multiplex PCR reads, TCRdb called clonotypes with MiXCR, one entry per CDR3 protein. The sample consists of about 110,000 distinct CDR3 sequences, about 15% of them appearing once.

The chain combines TRBV12-3 or TRBV12-4 with TRBJ1-6; no definite D call. This TCR was sampled from a woman between 50 and 59 years old with Graves' hyperthyroidism. Sequencing used blood. This CDR3 reads CASTARENNSPLHF. CDR3 nucleotides: TGTGCCAGCACCGCAAGGGAAAATAATTCACCCCTCCACTTT.